This passage covers 11 T cell receptor beta chains from one sample sequenced in a study of shared clonotypes between healthy human individuals. As defined, naive CD8 cells were CD45RO-negative and positively selected for CCR7, with terminally differentiated effector memory CD45RA+ cells excluded. Libraries were prepared by immunoSEQ multiplex PCR; TCRdb keeps only in-frame clonotypes and omits some of them. Among around 2,000,000 clones listed, roughly 95% were seen once. Input material: naive CD8+ T cells sorted from blood. These receptors came from a man aged 18-30 years in good health.

The chain uses TRBV30 and TRBJ2-1; either TRBD1 or TRBD2 may fit D (5 bases each). CDR3 length equals 12 residues. Trimming shortened V by 3 bases and J by 6 bases, and 9 bases separated the two germline ends. Per germline, CDR1 GTSNPN and CDR2 SVGIG (reference sequence). CDR3 protein: CAWRVGPNEQFF. In DNA form, the CDR3 reads TGTGCCTGGAGGGTGGGACCCAATGAGCAGTTCTTC.

The rearrangement uses TRBV6-5 and TRBJ2-2; no definite D call. The germline V gene encodes CDR1 MNHEY and CDR2 SVGAGI. Trimming removed 10 bases at V and 7 bases at J, with 16 bases between. This CDR3 region has 13 residues. CDR3 sequence (DNA): TGTGCCACGGGCGCTCCCGTGGACGGGGAGCTGTTTTTT. Translated, it gives CATGAPVDGELFF.

V and J are TRBV5-5 and TRBJ2-2, with D possibly TRBD1 on 5 matching bases. In germline, CDR1 is SGHKS, CDR2 YYEKEE (reference sequence). This CDR3 comprises 16 residues. Trimming left V 2 bases short and J 4 bases short, with 15 bases between. CDR3 amino acids: CASSLRAGFATGELFF. CDR3 bases: TGTGCCAGCAGCTTACGAGCAGGGTTTGCCACCGGGGAGCTGTTTTTT.

The V gene is TRBV27, the J gene TRBJ1-4; unclear D gene. The V and J ends lost 4 bases and 3 bases respectively, with 9 bases between them. The CDR3 length is 14 residues. The germline CDR1 and CDR2 sequences are MNHEY and SMNVEV (reference sequence). CDR3 nucleotides: TGTGCCAGCAGTTCCTTACAGCCTAATGAAAAACTGTTTTTT. This gives the protein CASSSLQPNEKLFF.

Concerning this clone itself: A junction end diverges from the germline sequence, so it may reflect a read error. This chain links TRBV4-1 with TRBJ1-1, with D tentatively TRBD1 (6 bases). This CDR3 contains 14 residues. CDR1 is MGHRA, CDR2 YSYEKL, per germline. CDR3 coding DNA: TGCGCCAGCGGAAAGACAGGAGTGAACGCTGAAGCTTTCTTT. Amino acids: CASGKTGVNAEAFF.

The genes are TRBV28 and TRBJ2-5; D may be TRBD1 or TRBD2 (7 bases each). Germline CDR1 MDHEN, CDR2 SYDVKM. Deletions cut 4 bases from V and 5 bases from J, with 17 bases between. The CDR3 extends over 15 amino acids. CDR3 DNA sequence: TGTGCCAGCAGTTCCTCAGGGGGGGGAGTGGAGACCCAGTACTTC. This codes for CASSSSGGGVETQYF.

This chain uses TRBV5-6 with TRBJ2-7; possibly TRBD2 for D (6 bases). This CDR3 is built from 16 residues. V was shortened by 1 base and J by 4 bases, with 18 bases between the two germline ends. The V gene's germline CDR1 is SGHDT and CDR2 YYEEEE. The CDR3 loop is CASSLWDGGKKYEQYF. CDR3 bases: TGTGCCAGCAGCTTGTGGGACGGGGGAAAAAAGTACGAGCAGTACTTC.

The rearrangement uses TRBV6-6 and TRBJ1-1; D remains ambiguous. V lost 2 bases to trimming and J lost 8 bases, with 6 bases between them. The germline V gene encodes CDR1 MNHNY and CDR2 SVGAGI (reference sequence). This CDR3 is 11 amino acids long. The CDR3 sequence is CASSYVEEAFF. The CDR3 nucleotides read TGTGCCAGCAGTTACGTTGAGGAAGCTTTCTTT.

This rearrangement joins TRBV25-1 to TRBJ1-2; 7 bases agree with TRBD1. Germline-derived CDR1 and CDR2 are MGHDK and SYGVNS. The ends lost 1 base at V and 6 bases at J; junction bases unmatched: 8. The CDR3 is made up of 15 amino acids. Here the CDR3 DNA reads TGTGCCAGCAGTGAATGGGAGGGGGCTGGTGATGGCTACACCTTC. It is translated as CASSEWEGAGDGYTF.

The V gene is TRBV7-9, the J gene TRBJ2-3; D gene unclear. Germline CDR1 reads SEHNR; CDR2 reads FQNEAQ (reference sequence). Deletions cut 5 bases from V and 2 bases from J, with 14 bases between. The CDR3 extends over 15 amino acids. CDR3 coding DNA: TGTGCCAGCAGCCCTGAGGCAGGTCCCACAGATACGCAGTATTTT. This encodes CASSPEAGPTDTQYF.

The V gene is TRBV6-6, the J gene TRBJ1-6; maybe TRBD1 (5 bases). V was clipped by 2 bases and J by 9 bases, with 11 bases between them. Germline V gene lookup returns CDR1 MNHNY and CDR2 SVGAGI (reference sequence). The CDR3 sequence is 14 residues long. CDR3 bases: TGTGCCAGCAGTTACAGACAGAGTATTTCACCCCTCCACTTT. Residues: CASSYRQSISPLHF.